This TCR beta chain was retrieved from a study of T cell responses to AZD1222 COVID-19 vaccine. Study conclusions and caveats: Baseline serology detected seropositivity in only six AZD1222 recipients. Repertoire sampling occurred only after the peak T cell response.

Notes on this clone: Antigen: not known.

Timing groups of about 4 and about 12 weeks for second doses were pooled. The CDR3 sequence is 12 residues long. Germline loops: CDR1 SGHNT, CDR2 YENEEA. Trimming took 2 bases from V and 0 from J, leaving 1 base between them. Profiled with immunoSEQ multiplex PCR; TCRdb holds only in-frame clones, not every one. The table lists tens of thousands of clones, roughly 87% of them singletons, with around 9.3% in the top ten. Sequenced material: peripheral blood, taken 28 days after the second AZD1222 dose. The chain joins TRBV11-3 to TRBJ2-5; the D is unclear. The receptor comes from an adult who received the AZD1222 COVID-19 vaccine. As DNA, the CDR3 is TGTGCCAGCAGCTTAAACCAAGAGACCCAGTACTTC. This gives the protein CASSLNQETQYF.